This passage covers 3 T cell receptor beta chains from one sample sequenced in a study of blood T cell repertoires in COVID-19. TCRdb keeps only in-frame clones here, not all; method: immunoSEQ multiplex PCR. The sample contains around 140,000 clones, 87% of which appear only once. Sequenced input: PBMCs or T cells enriched from blood (not recorded which). The receptor source for this set is a man aged 60 to 75 who had recovered from COVID-19.

The gene calls are TRBV6-5 and TRBJ2-2; tentative D call: TRBD2 (5 bases). Germline assignment: CDR1 MNHEY and CDR2 SVGAGI. Trimming left V 1 base short and J 4 bases short, with 13 bases between. The CDR3 covers 16 residues. CDR3 protein: CASSYFEGMSTGELFF. CDR3 DNA sequence: TGTGCCAGCAGTTACTTTGAGGGAATGAGCACCGGGGAGCTGTTTTTT.

The chain uses TRBV24-1 and TRBJ1-1; 8 positions agree with TRBD1. This CDR3 comprises 17 residues. Germline trimming cut 4 bases from V and 0 bases from J; bases unmatched to any gene: 9. Germline CDR1 is KGHDR and CDR2 is SFDVKD. CDR3 in DNA: TGTGCCACCAGTGACTCGAGACAGGGGAAAATGAACACTGAAGCTTTCTTT. Residues: CATSDSRQGKMNTEAFF.

The V call is TRBV19, the J call TRBJ2-1, with 8 positions matching TRBD1. Germline V gene data show CDR1 as LNHDA and CDR2 as SQIVND (reference sequence). V was pared by 3 bases and J by 13 bases, with 5 bases of the junction left unmatched. The CDR3 has 12 amino acids. CDR3 protein: CASSIPGQGQFF. The CDR3 DNA is TGTGCCAGTAGTATCCCAGGACAGGGTCAGTTCTTC.